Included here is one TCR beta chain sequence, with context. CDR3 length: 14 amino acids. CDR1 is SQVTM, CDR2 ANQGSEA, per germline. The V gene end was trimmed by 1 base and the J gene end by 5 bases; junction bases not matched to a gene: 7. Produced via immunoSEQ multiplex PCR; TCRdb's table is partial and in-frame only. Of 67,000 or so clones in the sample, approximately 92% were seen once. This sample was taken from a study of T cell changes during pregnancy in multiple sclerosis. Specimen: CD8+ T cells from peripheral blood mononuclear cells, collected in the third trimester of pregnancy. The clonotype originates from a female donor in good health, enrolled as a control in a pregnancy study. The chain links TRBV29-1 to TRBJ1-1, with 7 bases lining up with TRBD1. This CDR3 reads CSVEARQGGTEAFF. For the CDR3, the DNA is TGCAGCGTTGAAGCTAGGCAGGGGGGAACTGAAGCTTTCTTT.